This is a list of T cell receptor beta chains from one sample in a study of T cell changes during pregnancy in multiple sclerosis. Assay: immunoSEQ multiplex PCR; the TCRdb copy retains only in-frame clones and omits some. The sample has some 100,000 clones, more than 80% seen once. This specimen was peripheral blood, taken in the second trimester of pregnancy. The receptors originated from a female donor with multiple sclerosis, enrolled in a pregnancy study. The CDR3 runs from the conserved cysteine through the conserved F or W. The D gene is left open where the match is weak. Clone size is shown for a subset of rows, as once, few, many or a class of expanded clone.

clone_size,j_call,d_call,v_call,cdr3_aa,cdr3_nt
.,TRBJ2-7,.,TRBV10-3,CAISADSYEQYF,TGTGCCATCAGTGCGGACAGTTACGAGCAGTACTTC
.,TRBJ1-6,.,TRBV18,CASSSNTRNSPLHF,TGTGCCAGCTCTTCCAATACGCGAAATTCACCCCTCCACTTT
.,TRBJ1-1,.,TRBV10-1,CASSDRGVNTEAFF,TGCGCCAGCAGTGATCGGGGGGTGAACACTGAAGCTTTCTTT
.,TRBJ1-2,TRBD1,TRBV2,CASSVTPTGGLGGYTF,TGTGCCAGCAGTGTAACTCCGACAGGGGGGCTCGGAGGCTACACCTTC
once,TRBJ1-1,.,TRBV15,CATSRAGNTEAFF,TGTGCCACCAGCAGAGCAGGGAACACTGAAGCTTTCTTT
.,TRBJ2-5,.,TRBV27,CASSSRSQETQYF,TGTGCCAGCAGTTCTAGATCCCAAGAGACCCAGTACTTC
.,TRBJ2-7,.,TRBV6-5,CASSLGHGGGREQYF,TGTGCCAGCAGTCTGGGACACGGAGGTGGACGGGAGCAGTACTTC
.,TRBJ2-7,.,TRBV19,CASSIQRAYEQYF,TGTGCCAGTAGTATACAGCGGGCTTACGAGCAGTACTTC
.,TRBJ1-5,.,TRBV21-1,CASSTTGGGNQPQHF,TGTGCCAGCAGCACCACAGGGGGCGGTAATCAGCCCCAGCATTTT
.,TRBJ1-2,TRBD1,TRBV19,CASSIGDRSNYGYTF,TGTGCCAGTAGTATAGGGGACAGGTCCAACTATGGCTACACCTTC
.,TRBJ2-2,.,TRBV7-2,CASSLRRPSIISGELFF,TGTGCCAGCAGCCTAAGGCGGCCCTCTATTATCTCCGGGGAGCTGTTTTTT
.,TRBJ1-3,.,TRBV28,CASSFSGGIFGNTIYF,TGTGCCAGCAGTTTCTCGGGGGGCATTTTTGGAAACACCATATATTTT
.,TRBJ2-3,.,TRBV27,CASRYQQGPTQYF,TGTGCCAGCCGATACCAACAGGGTCCCACGCAGTATTTT
.,TRBJ2-7,TRBD1,TRBV5-5,CASRSTGTGRYF,TGTGCCAGCAGGTCTACCGGGACAGGGCGGTACTTC
.,TRBJ1-2,.,TRBV7-2,CASSLNRESYTF,TGTGCCAGCAGCTTGAACAGGGAAAGCTACACCTTC
.,TRBJ1-3,.,TRBV18,CASSPIPRVSGNTIYF,TGTGCCAGCTCACCAATTCCCAGGGTCTCTGGAAACACCATATATTTT
few,TRBJ1-2,.,TRBV5-4,CASSLPTVGYTF,TGTGCCAGCAGCTTACCGACAGTTGGCTACACCTTC
.,TRBJ2-3,TRBD2,TRBV5-1,CASSPGLAGAGGDTQYF,TGCGCCAGCAGCCCTGGACTAGCGGGGGCTGGGGGAGATACGCAGTATTTT
.,TRBJ1-1,.,TRBV7-8,CASSLWEGATNTEAFF,TGTGCCAGCAGCTTATGGGAGGGCGCGACGAACACTGAAGCTTTCTTT
.,TRBJ2-2,.,TRBV7-3,CASSSSGTKNGELFF,TGTGCCAGCAGCTCCTCCGGGACAAAGAACGGGGAGCTGTTTTTT